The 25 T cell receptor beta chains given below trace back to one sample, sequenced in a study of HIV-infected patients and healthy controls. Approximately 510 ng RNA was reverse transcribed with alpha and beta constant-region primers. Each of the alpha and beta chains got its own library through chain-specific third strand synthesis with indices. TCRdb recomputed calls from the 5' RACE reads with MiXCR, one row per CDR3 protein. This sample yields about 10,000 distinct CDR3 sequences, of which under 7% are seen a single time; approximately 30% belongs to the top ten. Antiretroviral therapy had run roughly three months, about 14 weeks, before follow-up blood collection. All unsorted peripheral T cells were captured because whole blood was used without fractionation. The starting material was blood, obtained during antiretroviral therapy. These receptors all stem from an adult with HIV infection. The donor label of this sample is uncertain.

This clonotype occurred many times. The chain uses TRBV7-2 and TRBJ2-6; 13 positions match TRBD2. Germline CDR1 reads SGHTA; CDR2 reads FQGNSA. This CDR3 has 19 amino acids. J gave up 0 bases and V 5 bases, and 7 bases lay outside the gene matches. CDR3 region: CASSGRTSGGDSGANVLTF. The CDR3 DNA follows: TGTGCCAGCAGCGGAAGGACTAGCGGGGGAGACTCTGGGGCCAACGTCCTGACTTTC.

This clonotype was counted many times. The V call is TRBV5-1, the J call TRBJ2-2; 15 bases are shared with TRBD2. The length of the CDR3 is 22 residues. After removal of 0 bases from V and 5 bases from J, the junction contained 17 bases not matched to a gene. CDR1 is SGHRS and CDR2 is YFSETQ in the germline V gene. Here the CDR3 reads CASSLALAAEGLAGGKTGELFF. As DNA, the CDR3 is TGCGCCAGCAGCTTGGCCTTGGCAGCGGAGGGACTAGCGGGAGGAAAGACCGGGGAGCTGTTTTTT.

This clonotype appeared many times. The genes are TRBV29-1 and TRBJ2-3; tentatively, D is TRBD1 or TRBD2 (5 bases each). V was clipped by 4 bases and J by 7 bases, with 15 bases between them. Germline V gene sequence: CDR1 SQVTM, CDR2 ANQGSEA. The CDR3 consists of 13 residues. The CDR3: CSVGSGSENTQYF. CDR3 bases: TGCAGCGTTGGGTCAGGGAGTGAGAATACGCAGTATTTT.

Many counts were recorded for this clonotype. CDR3 sequence reads: CASSLRTYEQYF. The DNA for the CDR3 is TGTGCCAGCAGCCTACGGACCTACGAGCAGTACTTC. V is TRBV5-6 and J is TRBJ2-7; no clear D. The CDR3 is 12 amino acids. V was cut by 4 bases and J by 2 bases, with 7 bases left in between. Germline CDR1 SGHDT, CDR2 YYEEEE.

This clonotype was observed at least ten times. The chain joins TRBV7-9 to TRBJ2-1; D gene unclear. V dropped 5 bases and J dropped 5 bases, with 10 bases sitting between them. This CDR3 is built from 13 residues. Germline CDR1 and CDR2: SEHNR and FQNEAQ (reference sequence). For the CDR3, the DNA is TGTGCCAGCAGCCCCCGGACCCACAATGAGCAGTTCTTC. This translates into CASSPRTHNEQFF.

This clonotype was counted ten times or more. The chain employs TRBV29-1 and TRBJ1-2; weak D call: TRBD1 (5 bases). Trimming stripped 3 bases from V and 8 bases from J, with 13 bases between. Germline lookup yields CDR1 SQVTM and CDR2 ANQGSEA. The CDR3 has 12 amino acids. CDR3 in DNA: TGCAGCGTTGAGGCGGTTGGGGGGGGCTACACCTTC. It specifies CSVEAVGGGYTF.

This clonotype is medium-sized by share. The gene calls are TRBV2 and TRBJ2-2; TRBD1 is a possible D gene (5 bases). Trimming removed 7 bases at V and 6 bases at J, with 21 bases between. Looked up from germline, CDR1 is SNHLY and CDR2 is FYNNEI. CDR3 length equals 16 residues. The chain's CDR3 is CASTRDLLLDPGELFF. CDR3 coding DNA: TGTGCCAGCACCAGGGATCTACTTTTAGACCCCGGGGAGCTGTTTTTT.

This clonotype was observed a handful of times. CDR3 region: CASSLANPGTDTQYF. The CDR3 coding sequence is TGTGCCAGCAGCTTAGCCAACCCTGGAACGGATACGCAGTATTTT. The chain links TRBV7-2 to TRBJ2-3; D gene ambiguous. Germline CDR1 SGHTA, CDR2 FQGNSA. The V and J ends lost 0 bases and 6 bases respectively, with 13 bases between them. CDR3 length equals 15 residues. Drawing the rest from reference TRBV7-2 and TRBJ2-3, the complete variable domain is GAGVSQSPSNKVTEKGKDVELRCDPISGHTALYWYRQSLGQGLEFLIYFQGNSAPDKSGLPSDRFSAERTGGSVSTLTIQRTQQEDSAVYLCASSLANPGTDTQYFGPGTRLTVL.

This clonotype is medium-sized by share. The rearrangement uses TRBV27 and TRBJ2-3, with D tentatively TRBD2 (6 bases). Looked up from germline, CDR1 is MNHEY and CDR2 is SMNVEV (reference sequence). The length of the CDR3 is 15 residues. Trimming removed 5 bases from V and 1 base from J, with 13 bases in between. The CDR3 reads CASSPDVAGTDTQYF. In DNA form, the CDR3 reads TGTGCCAGCAGTCCAGACGTAGCGGGCACAGATACGCAGTATTTT.

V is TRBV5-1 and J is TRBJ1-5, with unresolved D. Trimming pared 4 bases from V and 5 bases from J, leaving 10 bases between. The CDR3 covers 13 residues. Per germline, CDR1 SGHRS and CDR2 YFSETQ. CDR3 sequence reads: CASSHGVYQPQHF. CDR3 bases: TGCGCCAGCAGCCACGGAGTTTATCAGCCCCAGCATTTT.

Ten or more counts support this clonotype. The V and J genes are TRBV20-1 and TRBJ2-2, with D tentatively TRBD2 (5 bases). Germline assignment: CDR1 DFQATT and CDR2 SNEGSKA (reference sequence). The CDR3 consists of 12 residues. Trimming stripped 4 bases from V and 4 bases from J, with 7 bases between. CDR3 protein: CSANRGTGELFF. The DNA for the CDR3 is TGCAGTGCTAATCGGGGCACCGGGGAGCTGTTTTTT.

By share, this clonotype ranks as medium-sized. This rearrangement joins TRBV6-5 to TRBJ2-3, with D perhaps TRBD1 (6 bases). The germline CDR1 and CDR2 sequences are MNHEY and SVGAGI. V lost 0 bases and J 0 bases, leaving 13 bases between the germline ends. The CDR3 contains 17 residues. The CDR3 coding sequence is TGTGCCAGCAGTTACTCTTGGACAGAAACTAGCACAGATACGCAGTATTTT. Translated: CASSYSWTETSTDTQYF.

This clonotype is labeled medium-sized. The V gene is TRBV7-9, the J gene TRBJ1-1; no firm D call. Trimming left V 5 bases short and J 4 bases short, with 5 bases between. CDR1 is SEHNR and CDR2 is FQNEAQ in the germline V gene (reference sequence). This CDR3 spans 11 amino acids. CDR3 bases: TGTGCCAGCAGCCTACCCACTGAAGCTTTCTTT. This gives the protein CASSLPTEAFF.

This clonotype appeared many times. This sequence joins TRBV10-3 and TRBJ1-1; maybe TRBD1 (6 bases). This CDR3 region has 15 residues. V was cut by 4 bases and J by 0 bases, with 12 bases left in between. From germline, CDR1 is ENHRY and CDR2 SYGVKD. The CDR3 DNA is TGTGCCATCAGTGGGGAGGACAGCTTGAACACTGAAGCTTTCTTT. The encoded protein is CAISGEDSLNTEAFF.

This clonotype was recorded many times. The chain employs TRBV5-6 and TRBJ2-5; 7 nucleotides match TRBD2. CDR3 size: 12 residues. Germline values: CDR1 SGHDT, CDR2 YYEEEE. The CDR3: CASSTSSETQYF. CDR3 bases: TGTGCTAGCTCGACTAGCAGTGAGACCCAGTACTTC.

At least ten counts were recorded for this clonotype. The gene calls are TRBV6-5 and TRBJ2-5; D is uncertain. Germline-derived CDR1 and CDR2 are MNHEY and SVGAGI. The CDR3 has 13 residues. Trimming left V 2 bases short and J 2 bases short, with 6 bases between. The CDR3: CASSYGQQETQYF. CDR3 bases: TGTGCCAGCAGTTACGGTCAGCAAGAGACCCAGTACTTC.

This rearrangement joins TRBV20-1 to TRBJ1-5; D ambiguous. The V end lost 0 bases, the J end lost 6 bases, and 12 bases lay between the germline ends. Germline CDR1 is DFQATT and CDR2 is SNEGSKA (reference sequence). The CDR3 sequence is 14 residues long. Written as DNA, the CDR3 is TGCAGTGCTAGAGAGGTGGCAGGTAGTCAGCCCCAGCATTTT. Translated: CSAREVAGSQPQHF.

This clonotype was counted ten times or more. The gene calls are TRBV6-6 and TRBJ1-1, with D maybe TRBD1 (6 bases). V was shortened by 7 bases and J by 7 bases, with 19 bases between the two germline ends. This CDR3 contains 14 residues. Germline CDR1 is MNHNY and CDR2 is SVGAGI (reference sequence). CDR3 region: CASKSTRQEGEAFF. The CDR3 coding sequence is TGTGCCAGCAAATCGACCAGACAGGAAGGTGAAGCTTTCTTT.

CDR3 in DNA: TGTGCCAGCACCAACCCCCTGGGGGTGGATACGCAGTATTTT. Amino acid sequence: CASTNPLGVDTQYF. The chain combines TRBV11-2 with TRBJ2-3; D could derive from TRBD1 or TRBD2 (5 bases each). This CDR3 is built from 14 residues. V was trimmed by 7 bases and J by 6 bases, leaving 17 bases between them. Germline V gene lookup returns CDR1 SGHAT and CDR2 FQNNGV.

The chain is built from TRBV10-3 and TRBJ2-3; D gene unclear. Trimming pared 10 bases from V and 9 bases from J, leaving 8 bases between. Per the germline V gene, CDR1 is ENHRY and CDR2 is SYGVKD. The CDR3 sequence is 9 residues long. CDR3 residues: CANAGTQYF. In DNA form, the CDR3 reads TGTGCCAACGCCGGGACGCAGTATTTT.

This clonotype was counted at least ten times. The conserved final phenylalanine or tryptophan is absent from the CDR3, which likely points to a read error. The CDR3 reads CSARDDRLQYS. Written as DNA, the CDR3 is TGCAGTGCTAGAGATGATCGTCTTCAGTACTCC. The chain links TRBV20-1 to TRBJ2-4, with unresolved D. This CDR3 is built from 11 residues. Trimming pared 0 bases from V and 11 bases from J, leaving 8 bases between. Germline CDR1 DFQATT, CDR2 SNEGSKA (reference sequence).

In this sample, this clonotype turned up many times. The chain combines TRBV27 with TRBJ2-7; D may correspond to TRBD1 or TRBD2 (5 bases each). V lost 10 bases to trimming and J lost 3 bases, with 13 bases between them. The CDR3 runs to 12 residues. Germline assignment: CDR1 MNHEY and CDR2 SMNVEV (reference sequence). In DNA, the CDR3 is TGTGCCACCAGCCGGGACGGCTACGAGCAGTACTTC. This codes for CATSRDGYEQYF.

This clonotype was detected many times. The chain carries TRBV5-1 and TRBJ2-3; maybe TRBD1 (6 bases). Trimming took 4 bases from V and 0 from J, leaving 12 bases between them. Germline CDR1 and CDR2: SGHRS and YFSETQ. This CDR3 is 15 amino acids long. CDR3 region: CASSPGDISTDTQYF. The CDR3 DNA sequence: TGCGCCAGCAGCCCCGGGGACATTAGCACAGATACGCAGTATTTT.

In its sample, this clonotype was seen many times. The DNA of the CDR3 is TGTGCCAGCAGCCTTTCCGGTGCGCAGGGCTACACCTTC. It translates to CASSLSGAQGYTF. The chain employs TRBV7-9 and TRBJ1-2, with D uncertain. This CDR3 has 13 amino acids. Germline V gene lookup returns CDR1 SEHNR and CDR2 FQNEAQ (reference sequence). Deletions cut 5 bases from V and 8 bases from J, with 15 bases between.

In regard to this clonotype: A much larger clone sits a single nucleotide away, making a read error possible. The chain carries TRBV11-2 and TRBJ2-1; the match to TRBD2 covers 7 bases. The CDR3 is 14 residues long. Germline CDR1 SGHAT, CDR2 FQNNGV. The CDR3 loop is CSSSKSSSGDEQFF. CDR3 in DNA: TGTTCCAGCAGCAAAAGTTCCAGCGGGGATGAGCAGTTCTTC.